The clone carrying this TCR beta chain came up many times. The antigen is not known. Using RNA transcripts as the source, TCR beta CDR3 regions were amplified. With the HTBI primer set, the TCR CDR3 went through a first round of RT-PCR. TCRdb reprocessed the multiplex PCR reads with MiXCR, giving one entry per CDR3 protein. The data contain nearly 600,000 distinct CDR3 sequences, approximately 15% of them singletons. The data originate from a study of T cells in Graves' hyperthyroidism and ophthalmopathy. General study findings and limits: In validation, the model predicted ophthalmopathy. These predictions came a median about 6.5 months before onset. Researchers found most expanded thyroid clonotypes above 0.001 in blood as well.

PBMCs were collected from an approximately 10 ml volume of fresh peripheral blood. J gave up 6 bases and V 0 bases, and 4 bases lay outside the gene matches. The CDR3 sequence is 15 residues long. The germline gives CDR1 SGDLS, CDR2 YYNGEE. The chain is built from TRBV9 and TRBJ2-4; 9 bases line up with TRBD2. Sequenced input: blood. This receptor was identified in a woman between 18 and 29 years old with Graves' ophthalmopathy. The CDR3 nucleotides read TGTGCCAGCAGCGTAGAGGCGGGAGGGATAAACATTCAGTACTTC. Amino acids: CASSVEAGGINIQYF.